A selection of T cell receptor beta chains follows, all from one sample in a study of T cells in narcolepsy. The protocol was immunoSEQ multiplex PCR, while the TCRdb copy is restricted to in-frame clones and leaves out a portion. Of fewer than 35,000 clones listed, roughly four fifths are singletons. Material for sequencing was CD45RA- memory CD4+ T cells from PBMCs. These receptors were taken from a human donor with narcolepsy. CDR3s include the opening cysteine and the closing phenylalanine or tryptophan. A D gene is named only where the DNA matches it firmly. Expanded clones are given a class, and other clones once, few, many or no size at all.

>TRBJ1-1|NA|NA|TRBV5-1
TGCGCCAGCAGCTCCACCCACGTGTTGGACGCGAACACTGAAGCTTTCTTT
CASSSTHVLDANTEAFF
>TRBJ1-6|NA|NA|TRBV5-4
TGTGCCAGCAGCACCGTCCACGATTCACCCCTCCACTTT
CASSTVHDSPLHF
>TRBJ1-3|once|TRBD1|TRBV7-6
TGTGCCAGCAGCTTAGGGGGGACAGGGTTGGACACCATATATTTT
CASSLGGTGLDTIYF
>TRBJ2-3|NA|NA|TRBV2
TGTGCCAGCAGTGCAGTGGGCAGGGTCACAGATACGCAGTATTTT
CASSAVGRVTDTQYF
>TRBJ1-5|NA|NA|TRBV5-1
TGCGCCAGCTATTGGGCGGGAGAGGATATATCAAATCAGCCCCAGCATTTT
CASYWAGEDISNQPQHF
>TRBJ2-1|NA|NA|TRBV9
TGTGCCAGCAGCGTAGTGGACTACGCCTACAATGAGCAGTTCTTC
CASSVVDYAYNEQFF
>TRBJ2-3|NA|TRBD2|TRBV7-3
TGTGCCAGCAGCCCACTGAGCGGGGGGCTGTTAGATACGCAGTATTTT
CASSPLSGGLLDTQYF
>TRBJ1-3|NA|NA|TRBV10-2
TGCGCCAGCAGTGAGTCGTCAGGTAGCTCTGGAAACACCATATATTTT
CASSESSGSSGNTIYF
>TRBJ1-1|NA|TRBD1|TRBV5-1
TGCGCCAGCAGCCCTGTGCCCGGGACAGAGAATGAAGCTTTCTTT
CASSPVPGTENEAFF
>TRBJ2-1|NA|TRBD1|TRBV28
TGTGCCAGCAGTTCCCCCACCGGGACAGGGGGAGGTAGTAATGAGCAGTTCTTC
CASSSPTGTGGGSNEQFF
>TRBJ2-2|NA|TRBD2|TRBV5-1
TGCGCCAGCAGTTTGGGGACTAGCGGGAGAGTCGGGGAGCTGTTTTTT
CASSLGTSGRVGELFF
>TRBJ2-7|NA|TRBD1|TRBV6-5
TGTGCCAACTCCGGGACAGGGGTCAACGAGCAGTACTTC
CANSGTGVNEQYF
>TRBJ2-7|NA|TRBD1|TRBV7-9
TGTGCCAGCAGCCCTGGACAGGGGGCAAGGGAGCAGTACTTC
CASSPGQGAREQYF
>TRBJ1-2|NA|TRBD1|TRBV2
TGTGCCAGCAGGGACAGGGGGTTCTTCTATGGCTACACCTTC
CASRDRGFFYGYTF
>TRBJ1-1|NA|NA|TRBV5-1
TGCGCCAGCAGCTTGTCCGGGGGAGTAGGGAACACTGAAGCTTTCTTT
CASSLSGGVGNTEAFF
>TRBJ1-2|NA|TRBD1|TRBV5-1
TGCGCCAGCAGCTTGAGCGGGACAGGGGGCAGGGTTGATGGCTACACCTTC
CASSLSGTGGRVDGYTF
>TRBJ1-1|NA|NA|TRBV9
TGTGCCAGCAGCCCCGGGGACGACACTGAAGCTTTCTTT
CASSPGDDTEAFF
>TRBJ1-6|NA|NA|TRBV15
TGTGCCACCAGCAGAGATGGAATAGGGGGGCAGCTTCGGAATTCACCCCTCCACTTT
CATSRDGIGGQLRNSPLHF
>TRBJ2-7|NA|TRBD2|TRBV11-2
TGTGCCAGCAGCCCACCCGGAAGATCAGCGGGGCGCTACGAGCAGTACTTC
CASSPPGRSAGRYEQYF
>TRBJ2-5|NA|TRBD2|TRBV9
TGTGCCAGCAGCGCCGGGACTAGCGGAGAGACCCAGTACTTC
CASSAGTSGETQYF
>TRBJ2-7|NA|NA|TRBV6-5
TGTGCCAGCAGTGAGTCTCAGGTCCGTGGCGAGCAGTACTTC
CASSESQVRGEQYF
>TRBJ2-7|NA|TRBD2|TRBV4-3
TGCGCCAGCAGCCAAGATAGGGACTATGCCTACGAGCAGTACTTC
CASSQDRDYAYEQYF
>TRBJ2-5|NA|NA|TRBV5-4
TGTGCCAGCAGCTTGGTGTCTGGGAAGGAGACCCAGTACTTC
CASSLVSGKETQYF
>TRBJ2-1|NA|NA|TRBV5-4
TGTGCCAGCAGCTTGGGGTCCAGCTCCTACAATGAGCAGTTCTTC
CASSLGSSSYNEQFF
>TRBJ2-2|NA|TRBD1|TRBV6-5
TGTGCCAGCAGCTACCGCCAGGGGGAGACCGGGGAGCTGTTTTTT
CASSYRQGETGELFF
>TRBJ2-5|NA|NA|TRBV19
TGTGCCAGTAGGAAGGCAGGGTTAGAGACCCAGTACTTC
CASRKAGLETQYF
>TRBJ2-5|NA|NA|TRBV12-5
TGTGCTAGTGGTCACCGGACCCCCGCGGGAGAGACCCAGTACTTC
CASGHRTPAGETQYF
>TRBJ1-4|NA|TRBD1|TRBV12-5
TGTGCTAGTGGTTACCGACAGGGATTTAATGAAAAACTGTTTTTT
CASGYRQGFNEKLFF
>TRBJ2-3|NA|NA|TRBV29-1
TGCAGCGTTGGGCAGGGTGGAACAGATACGCAGTATTTT
CSVGQGGTDTQYF
>TRBJ1-1|NA|NA|TRBV19
TGTGCCAGTAGAACTATACAGGGTTCGAACACTGAAGCTTTCTTT
CASRTIQGSNTEAFF
>TRBJ1-4|NA|NA|TRBV2
TGTGCCAGCAGTGAAGATGGGGGGCCTGGTGAAAAACTGTTTTTT
CASSEDGGPGEKLFF
>TRBJ1-6|NA|TRBD1|TRBV5-1
TGCGCCAGCAGCTTGGAGGGGGCAGGGATACGATCACCCCTCCACTTT
CASSLEGAGIRSPLHF
>TRBJ2-7|NA|NA|TRBV7-8
TGTGCCAGCAGCGGGACCTACGAGCAGTACTTC
CASSGTYEQYF
>TRBJ2-1|NA|NA|TRBV11-3
TGTGCCAGCAGCTTAACAGGGTTGCGGGACAATGAGCAGTTCTTC
CASSLTGLRDNEQFF
>TRBJ2-3|NA|TRBD1|TRBV5-1
TGCGCCAGCAGCTTCCGGGACAGCAGATTAGATACGCAGTATTTT
CASSFRDSRLDTQYF
>TRBJ2-1|NA|TRBD2|TRBV10-3
TGTGCCATCAGTGAGTCGCGAGCGGGGGAAAATGAGCAGTTCTTC
CAISESRAGENEQFF
>TRBJ2-7|NA|TRBD2|TRBV11-2
TGTGCCAGCAGCAGATCACTAGCGGACAGCTCCTACGAGCAGTACTTC
CASSRSLADSSYEQYF
>TRBJ1-4|NA|NA|TRBV5-1
TGCGCCAGCAGCCCCTCGGCCAGGGATAATGAAAAACTGTTTTTT
CASSPSARDNEKLFF
>TRBJ2-3|NA|NA|TRBV5-1
TGCGCCAGCAGCTTGGACGGACAGACCAGCACAGATACGCAGTATTTT
CASSLDGQTSTDTQYF
>TRBJ1-3|few|NA|TRBV6-5
TGTGCCAGCAGTTACGAGCGGTTCGGAGGAAACACCATATATTTT
CASSYERFGGNTIYF
>TRBJ1-5|NA|NA|TRBV6-1
TGTGCCAGCAGTGAAGCGCAGGGTAATCAGCCCCAGCATTTT
CASSEAQGNQPQHF
>TRBJ2-7|NA|TRBD2|TRBV5-6
TGTGCCAGCATCTTCCTAGCGGGGGGCCAAAACTCCTACGAGCAGTACTTC
CASIFLAGGQNSYEQYF
>TRBJ1-3|once|NA|TRBV27
TGTGCCAGCAGCCCCCTCACACTGAGCTCTGGAAACACCATATATTTT
CASSPLTLSSGNTIYF
>TRBJ1-2|NA|TRBD1|TRBV25-1
TGTGCCAGCAGTGAAACAGGGGAGGACGGCTACACCTTC
CASSETGEDGYTF
>TRBJ1-2|NA|TRBD1|TRBV6-6
TGTGCCAGCAGTCAACAGGGGGCGCTTAATGGCTACACCTTC
CASSQQGALNGYTF
>TRBJ2-5|NA|NA|TRBV11-2
TGTGCCAGCAGCTTCCAGTTACAAGAGACCCAGTACTTC
CASSFQLQETQYF
>TRBJ1-2|NA|NA|TRBV12-5
TGTGCTAGTGCCCCCCAGGGGCCCTACTATGGCTACACCTTC
CASAPQGPYYGYTF
>TRBJ1-2|NA|TRBD1|TRBV6-4
TGTGCCAGCAGTGGCAACAGGGGGTCAGACTATGGCTACACCTTC
CASSGNRGSDYGYTF
>TRBJ1-4|NA|NA|TRBV5-1
TGCGCCAGCAGCCTCCAGGGCTACCCCAATGAAAAACTGTTTTTT
CASSLQGYPNEKLFF
>TRBJ2-1|NA|NA|TRBV7-3
TGTGCCAGCAGTCGTAATGGATTGCTTGAAAATGAGCAGTTCTTC
CASSRNGLLENEQFF
>TRBJ1-3|NA|NA|TRBV4-2
TGTGCCAGCAGCCAAGTAATGAGGGAAGGAAACACCATATATTTT
CASSQVMREGNTIYF
>TRBJ2-2|NA|NA|TRBV7-2
TGTGCCAGCAGCTTAGACGCGCGGGGCCCCATCGGGGAGCTGTTTTTT
CASSLDARGPIGELFF
>TRBJ2-2|NA|TRBD1|TRBV4-3
TGCGCCAGCAGCCAAAGGACAGGGAGCACCGGGGAGCTGTTTTTT
CASSQRTGSTGELFF
>TRBJ1-3|NA|NA|TRBV19
TGTGCCAGTAGTATAGACAGGGCTGGAAACACCATATATTTT
CASSIDRAGNTIYF
>TRBJ1-2|NA|NA|TRBV13
TGTGCCAGCAGCTCACCCCTCTTATATGGCTACACCTTC
CASSSPLLYGYTF
>TRBJ2-7|NA|NA|TRBV30
TGTGCCTGGAGACCGGGGTTCGCCTACACCTACGAGCAGTACTTC
CAWRPGFAYTYEQYF
>TRBJ2-5|once|NA|TRBV5-1
TGCGCCAGCAGCTTGTATGGTAACCAAGAGACCCAGTACTTC
CASSLYGNQETQYF
>TRBJ2-7|few|TRBD2|TRBV19
TGTGCCAGTAGTACCCCTGGACTAGCGGGGGGGTACGAGCAGTACTTC
CASSTPGLAGGYEQYF